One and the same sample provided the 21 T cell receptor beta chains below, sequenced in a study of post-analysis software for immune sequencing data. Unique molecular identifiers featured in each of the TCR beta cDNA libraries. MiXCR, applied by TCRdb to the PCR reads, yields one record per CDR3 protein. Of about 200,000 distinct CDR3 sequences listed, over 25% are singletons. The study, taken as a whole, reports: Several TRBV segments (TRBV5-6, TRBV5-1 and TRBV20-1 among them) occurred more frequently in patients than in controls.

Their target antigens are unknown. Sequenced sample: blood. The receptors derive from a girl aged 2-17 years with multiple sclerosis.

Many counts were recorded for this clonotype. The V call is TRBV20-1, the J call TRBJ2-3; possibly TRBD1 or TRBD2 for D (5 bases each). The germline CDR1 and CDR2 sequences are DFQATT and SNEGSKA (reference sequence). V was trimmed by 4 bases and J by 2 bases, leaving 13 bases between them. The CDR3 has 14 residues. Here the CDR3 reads CSAIAKGPTDTQYF. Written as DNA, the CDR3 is TGCAGTGCTATAGCGAAGGGGCCCACAGATACGCAGTATTTT.

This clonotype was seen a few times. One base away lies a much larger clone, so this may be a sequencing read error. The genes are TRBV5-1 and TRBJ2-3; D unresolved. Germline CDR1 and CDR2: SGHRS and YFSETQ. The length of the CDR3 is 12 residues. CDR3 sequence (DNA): TGCACCAGCAGCTTGGCTAGAGATACGCAGTATTTT. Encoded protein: CTSSLARDTQYF.

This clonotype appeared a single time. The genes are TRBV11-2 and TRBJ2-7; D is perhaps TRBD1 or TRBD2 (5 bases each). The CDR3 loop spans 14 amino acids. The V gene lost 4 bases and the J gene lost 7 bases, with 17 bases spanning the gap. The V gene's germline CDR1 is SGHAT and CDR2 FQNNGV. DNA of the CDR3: TGTGCCAGCAGCTGTGCTCTGGGACGAGCGGAGCAGTACTTC. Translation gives CASSCALGRAEQYF.

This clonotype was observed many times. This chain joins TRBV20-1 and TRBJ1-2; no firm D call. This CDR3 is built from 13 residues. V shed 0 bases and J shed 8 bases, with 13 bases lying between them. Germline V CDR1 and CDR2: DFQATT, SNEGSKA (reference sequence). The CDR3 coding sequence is TGCAGTGCTAGAGATCGTTCGTTTCTCGGCTACACCTTC. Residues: CSARDRSFLGYTF.

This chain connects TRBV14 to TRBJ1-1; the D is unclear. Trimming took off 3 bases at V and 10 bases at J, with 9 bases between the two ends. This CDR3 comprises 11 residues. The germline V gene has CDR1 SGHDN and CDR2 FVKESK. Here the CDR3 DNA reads TGTGCCAGCAGCCAGCCAGGCCGAGCTTTCTTT. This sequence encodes CASSQPGRAFF.

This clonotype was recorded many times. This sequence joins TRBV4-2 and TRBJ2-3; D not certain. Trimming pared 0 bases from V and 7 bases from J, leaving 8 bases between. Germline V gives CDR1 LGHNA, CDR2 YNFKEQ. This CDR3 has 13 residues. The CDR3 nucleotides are TGTGCCAGCAGCCAAGAAAGCGAGAATACGCAGTATTTT. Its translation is CASSQESENTQYF.

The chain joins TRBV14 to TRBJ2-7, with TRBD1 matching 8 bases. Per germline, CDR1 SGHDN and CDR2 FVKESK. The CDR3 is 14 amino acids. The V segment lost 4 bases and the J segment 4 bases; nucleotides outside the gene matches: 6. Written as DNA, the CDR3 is TGTGCCAGCAGCCTATGGACAGGGCGGTACGAGCAGTACTTC. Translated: CASSLWTGRYEQYF.

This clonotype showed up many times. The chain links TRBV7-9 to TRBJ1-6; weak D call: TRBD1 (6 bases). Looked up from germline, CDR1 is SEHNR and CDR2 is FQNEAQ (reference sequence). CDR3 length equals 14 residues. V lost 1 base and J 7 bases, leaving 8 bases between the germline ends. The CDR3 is CASSLGDTNSPLHF. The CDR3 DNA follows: TGTGCCAGCAGCTTAGGGGACACAAATTCACCCCTCCACTTT.

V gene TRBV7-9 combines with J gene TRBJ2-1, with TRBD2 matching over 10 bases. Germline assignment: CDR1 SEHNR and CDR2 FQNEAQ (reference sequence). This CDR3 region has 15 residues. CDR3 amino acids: CVGRASGSFGNEQFF. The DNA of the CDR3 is TGTGTCGGCCGGGCTAGCGGGAGCTTCGGCAATGAGCAGTTCTTC.

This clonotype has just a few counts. As DNA, the CDR3 is TGTGCCAGCAGCTTCTCGGGGCCAAACACTGAAGCTTTCTTT. Encoded protein: CASSFSGPNTEAFF. The rearrangement links TRBV7-3 to TRBJ1-1, with D perhaps matching TRBD1 (5 bases). The CDR3 has 14 residues. Trimming took 3 bases from V and 2 from J, leaving 10 bases between them. Germline loops: CDR1 SGHTA, CDR2 FQGTGA.

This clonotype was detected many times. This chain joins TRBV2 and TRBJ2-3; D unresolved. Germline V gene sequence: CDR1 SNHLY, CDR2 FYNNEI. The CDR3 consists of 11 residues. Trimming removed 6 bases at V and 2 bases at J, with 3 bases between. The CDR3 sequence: CASSPTDTQYF. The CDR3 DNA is TGTGCCAGCAGCCCCACAGATACGCAGTATTTT.

CDR3 region: CASSQDLAGQGYTF. The CDR3 DNA sequence: TGCGCCAGCAGCCAAGATTTGGCAGGGCAGGGCTACACCTTC. This chain uses TRBV4-3 with TRBJ1-2, with a weak D call TRBD1 (5 bases). Germline V gene lookup returns CDR1 LGHNA and CDR2 YSLEER. The germline V and J ends were trimmed by 0 bases and 8 bases, with 13 bases remaining between them. The CDR3 loop spans 14 amino acids.

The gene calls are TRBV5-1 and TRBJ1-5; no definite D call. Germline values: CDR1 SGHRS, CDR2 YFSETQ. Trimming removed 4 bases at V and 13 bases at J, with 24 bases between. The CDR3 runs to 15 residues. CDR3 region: CASSRSDPLNQSQHF. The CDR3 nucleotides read TGCGCCAGCAGCAGGAGCGATCCCCTCAATCAGTCTCAGCATTTT.

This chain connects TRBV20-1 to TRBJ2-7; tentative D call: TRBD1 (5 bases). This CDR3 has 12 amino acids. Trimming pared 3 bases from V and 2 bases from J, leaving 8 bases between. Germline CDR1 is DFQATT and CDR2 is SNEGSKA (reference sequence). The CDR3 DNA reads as TGCAGTGCTAGCCAGGACACCTACGAGCAGTACTTC. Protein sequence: CSASQDTYEQYF.

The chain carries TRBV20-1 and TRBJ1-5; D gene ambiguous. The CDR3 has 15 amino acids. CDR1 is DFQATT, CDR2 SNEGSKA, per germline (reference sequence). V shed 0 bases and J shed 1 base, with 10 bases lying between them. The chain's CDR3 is CSAREGPLSNQPQHF. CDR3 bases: TGCAGTGCTAGAGAAGGTCCTTTGAGCAATCAGCCCCAGCATTTT.

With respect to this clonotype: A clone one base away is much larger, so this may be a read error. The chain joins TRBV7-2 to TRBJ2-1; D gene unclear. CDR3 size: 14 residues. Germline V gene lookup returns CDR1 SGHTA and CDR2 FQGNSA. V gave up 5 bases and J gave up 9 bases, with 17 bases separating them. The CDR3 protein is CASSPSRKRFEQFF. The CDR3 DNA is TGTGCCAGCAGCCCCAGCAGGAAGAGGTTTGAGCAGTTCTTC.

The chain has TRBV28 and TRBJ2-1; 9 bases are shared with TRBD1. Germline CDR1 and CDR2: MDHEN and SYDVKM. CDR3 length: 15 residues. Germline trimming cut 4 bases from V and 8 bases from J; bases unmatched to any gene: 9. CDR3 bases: TGTGCCAGCAGTTCGGGGACAGGGTGGATTCATGAGCAGTTCTTC. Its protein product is CASSSGTGWIHEQFF.

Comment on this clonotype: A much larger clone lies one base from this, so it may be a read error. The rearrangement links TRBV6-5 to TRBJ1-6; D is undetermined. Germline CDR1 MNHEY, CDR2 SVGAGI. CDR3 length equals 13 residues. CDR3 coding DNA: TGTGCCAGTACCGGGGATTTGAGGTCACCCCCCCACTTT. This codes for CASTGDLRSPPHF.

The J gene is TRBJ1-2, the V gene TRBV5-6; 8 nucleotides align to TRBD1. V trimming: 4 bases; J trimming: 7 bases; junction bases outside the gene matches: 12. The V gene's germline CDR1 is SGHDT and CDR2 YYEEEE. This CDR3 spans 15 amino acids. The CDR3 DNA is TGTGCCAGCAGCCCGTCAACAGGGGGGCGCGGTGGCTACACCTTC. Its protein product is CASSPSTGGRGGYTF.

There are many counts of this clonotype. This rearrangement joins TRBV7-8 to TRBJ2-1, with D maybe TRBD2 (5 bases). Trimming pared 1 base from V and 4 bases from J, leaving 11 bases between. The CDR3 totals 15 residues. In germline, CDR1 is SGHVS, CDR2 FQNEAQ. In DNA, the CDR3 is TGTGCCAGCAGCTTAGGGCTAGCTGAATACAATGAGCAGTTCTTC. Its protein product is CASSLGLAEYNEQFF.

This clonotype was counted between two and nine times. DNA of the CDR3: TGTGCCAGCAGCCAATCCACGGGCAATCAGCCCCAGCATTTT. Translating gives CASSQSTGNQPQHF. This rearrangement joins TRBV16 to TRBJ1-5, with unresolved D. Germline values: CDR1 KGHSY, CDR2 FQNENV. The V and J ends lost 0 bases and 2 bases respectively, with 5 bases between them. CDR3 length: 14 residues.